The subject of this entry is one T cell receptor (beta chain). Germline V lookup: CDR1 LNHDA, CDR2 SQIVND (reference sequence). This CDR3 has 15 amino acids. The V gene lost 8 bases and the J gene lost 4 bases, with 18 bases spanning the gap. These data come from a study of blood T cell repertoires in COVID-19. About the study: Samples came from the United States, Italy and Spain, spanning acute and convalescent COVID-19. The cDNA or gDNA used as material had been derived from T cells, B-cell-depleted T cells, or PBMCs.

As processed by the authors: Estimation of nucleated cell counts relied on the amplification of reference gene primers. Measured with immunoSEQ multiplex PCR; TCRdb has only the in-frame clones, and not every one. Clone size and the V and J calls come from that table; the DNA yielded D and trimming. Among hundreds of thousands of clones listed, approximately 86% were seen once. The chain employs TRBV19 and TRBJ2-1; perhaps TRBD2 as D (6 bases). This TCR came from a human donor in a cohort sampled during active COVID-19. The sample was peripheral blood. The CDR3, as DNA: TGTGCCAGTGCCCTGGGAGGCACAGAATACAATGAGCAGTTCTTC. The encoded protein is CASALGGTEYNEQFF.